These T cell receptor beta chains were read from a single sample in a study of blood T cell repertoires in COVID-19. Clones were read by immunoSEQ multiplex PCR, and TCRdb kept only the in-frame ones, dropping some. Of roughly 84,000 clones in the sample, roughly three quarters are singletons; the top ten hold around 34%. Sequencing used peripheral blood. All receptors come from a man aged 55-75 years with COVID-19, enrolled during active disease. The CDR3 runs from the conserved cysteine through the conserved F or W.

J gene: TRBJ2-7; V gene: TRBV5-1; CDR3 length: 14; CDR3 protein: CASRLWQGSYEQYF
J gene: TRBJ2-1; V gene: TRBV6-5; CDR3 length: 15; CDR3 protein: CASSYRTVGSNEQFF
J gene: TRBJ2-2; V gene: TRBV27; CDR3 length: 13; CDR3 protein: CATGTTNTGELFF
J gene: TRBJ2-3; V gene: TRBV9; CDR3 length: 13; CDR3 protein: CASSVSIVDTQYF
J gene: TRBJ1-1; V gene: TRBV25-1; CDR3 length: 16; CDR3 protein: CASSDAGTGGRAEAFF
J gene: TRBJ2-5; V gene: TRBV19; CDR3 length: 11; CDR3 protein: CATSVGETQYF
J gene: TRBJ1-1; V gene: TRBV18; CDR3 length: 15; CDR3 protein: CASSPPGRANTEAFF
J gene: TRBJ2-7; V gene: TRBV5-5; CDR3 length: 16; CDR3 protein: CASSLGQGRGSYEQYF
J gene: TRBJ2-6; V gene: TRBV7-3; CDR3 length: 17; CDR3 protein: CASSPNEGGDGANVLTF
J gene: TRBJ2-1; V gene: TRBV7-3; CDR3 length: 15; CDR3 protein: CASSLSGGPRNEQFF
J gene: TRBJ2-1; V gene: TRBV5-1; CDR3 length: 13; CDR3 protein: CASSGDRVGEQFF
J gene: TRBJ1-2; V gene: TRBV4-2; CDR3 length: 18; CDR3 protein: CASSQDRGQGRIYYGYTF
J gene: TRBJ1-2; V gene: TRBV5-1; CDR3 length: 15; CDR3 protein: CASSLGDISNYGYTF
J gene: TRBJ2-1; V gene: TRBV9; CDR3 length: 15; CDR3 protein: CASSGGKRDYNEQFF
J gene: TRBJ1-6; V gene: TRBV6-2/TRBV6-3; CDR3 length: 16; CDR3 protein: CASSYSADRRDSPLHF
J gene: TRBJ1-1; V gene: TRBV6-5; CDR3 length: 15; CDR3 protein: CASSYPALGDTEAFF
J gene: TRBJ1-5; V gene: TRBV5-6; CDR3 length: 17; CDR3 protein: CASSLRSGTGGNQPQHF
J gene: TRBJ2-1; V gene: TRBV30; CDR3 length: 14; CDR3 protein: CASYRGGGNNEQFF
J gene: TRBJ1-1; V gene: TRBV5-1; CDR3 length: 16; CDR3 protein: CASSSWGQGLNTEAFF
J gene: TRBJ1-2; V gene: TRBV7-8; CDR3 length: 13; CDR3 protein: CASSLGTGVGYTF
J gene: TRBJ2-5; V gene: TRBV19; CDR3 length: 14; CDR3 protein: CASSIERSQETQYF
J gene: TRBJ1-5; V gene: TRBV27; CDR3 length: 13; CDR3 protein: CASTGATNQPQHF
J gene: TRBJ1-1; V gene: TRBV5-1; CDR3 length: 14; CDR3 protein: CASSLAGQGAKAFF
J gene: TRBJ2-1; V gene: TRBV6-5; CDR3 length: 13; CDR3 protein: CASSLADDNEQFF
J gene: TRBJ2-1; V gene: TRBV19; CDR3 length: 15; CDR3 protein: CASSGRGPSYNEQFF
J gene: TRBJ2-2; V gene: TRBV9; CDR3 length: 15; CDR3 protein: CASSDGPGRTGELFF
J gene: TRBJ2-2; V gene: TRBV9; CDR3 length: 14; CDR3 protein: CASSSRGSTGELFF
J gene: TRBJ2-1; V gene: TRBV5-1; CDR3 length: 15; CDR3 protein: CASSLGLAGVNEQFF
J gene: TRBJ2-7; V gene: TRBV2; CDR3 length: 15; CDR3 protein: CASSYRGFPFYEQYF
J gene: TRBJ1-4; V gene: TRBV6-6; CDR3 length: 17; CDR3 protein: CASSPTLYRVRCEKLFF
J gene: TRBJ1-4; V gene: TRBV4-1; CDR3 length: 15; CDR3 protein: CASSQETGHGEKLFF
J gene: TRBJ2-5; V gene: TRBV2; CDR3 length: 15; CDR3 protein: CASSRLAGTKETQYF
J gene: TRBJ2-5; V gene: TRBV30; CDR3 length: 14; CDR3 protein: CAWRGLAVQETQYF
J gene: TRBJ1-1; V gene: TRBV3-1/TRBV3-2; CDR3 length: 17; CDR3 protein: CASSRGGGGRVHTEAFF
J gene: TRBJ1-1; V gene: TRBV5-5; CDR3 length: 14; CDR3 protein: CASSPDPRRAEAFF
J gene: TRBJ1-2; V gene: TRBV7-2; CDR3 length: 14; CDR3 protein: CASSFTGSHYGYTF
J gene: TRBJ1-1; V gene: TRBV19; CDR3 length: 14; CDR3 protein: CASSATQGNTEAFF
J gene: TRBJ2-5; V gene: TRBV7-3; CDR3 length: 14; CDR3 protein: CASSFGGIGETQYF
J gene: TRBJ1-5; V gene: TRBV5-6; CDR3 length: 13; CDR3 protein: CASNRVGNQPQHF
J gene: TRBJ1-2; V gene: TRBV12-3/TRBV12-4; CDR3 length: 13; CDR3 protein: CASRTGTSYGYTF
J gene: TRBJ2-5; V gene: TRBV4-1; CDR3 length: 14; CDR3 protein: CASSRTGGDETQYF
J gene: TRBJ2-3; V gene: TRBV6-6; CDR3 length: 11; CDR3 protein: CASSYLDTQYF
J gene: TRBJ2-5; V gene: TRBV15; CDR3 length: 16; CDR3 protein: CATSGEATGGQETQYF
J gene: TRBJ2-2; V gene: TRBV9; CDR3 length: 16; CDR3 protein: CASSVAGSTNTGELFF
J gene: TRBJ2-5; V gene: TRBV7-8; CDR3 length: 12; CDR3 protein: CASSIGVETQYF